This T cell receptor beta chain comes out of a study of post-analysis software for immune sequencing data (dated by TCRdb to 2013 to 2016). Broadly, across the study: The recorded disease courses included relapsing-remitting, secondary progressive and progressive-relapsing multiple sclerosis, and some patients had no subtype annotation. A subset of samples was prepared in parallel using single-end sample barcoding, then pooled and co-amplified after Illumina adapter ligation. The patient repertoires were set against 10 to 11 previously published healthy control repertoires from donors whose ages ranged from 6 to 25 years.

The CDR3 contains 12 residues, cysteine and phenylalanine counted. CDR3 DNA only is kept here, 36 bases in frame from base 1. In the germline V gene, CDR1 corresponds to SQVTM and CDR2 to ANQGSEA. The meaning of the sample's time point label: second blood draw from one MS patient after hematopoietic stem cell transplantation. To demonstrate the VDJtools post-analysis software, TCR beta repertoires were profiled from the peripheral blood of about a dozen young patients with multiple sclerosis. The multiple sclerosis patients were children and adolescents between about 6 and 16 years of age. Library prep was done by PCR. The instrument given in TCRdb is Illumina HiSeq 2500. Unique molecular identifiers were incorporated into TCR beta cDNA libraries to reduce PCR and sequencing biases. About 500,000 cDNA molecules were obtained for every 1 to 10 million input T cells, so each molecule roughly corresponded to one T cell. The same protocol used for the earlier healthy control dataset was applied to prepare and sequence the patient libraries. Within a given batch, samples were prepared together, multiplexed and sequenced on the same HiSeq lane. The published analysis was carried out like this. Raw barcoded reads were processed with MIGEC, discarding single-read molecular identifier groups before consensus assembly and CDR3 extraction. VDJtools was used for post-analysis of the clonotype tables, with diversity normalized by down-sampling every dataset to the smallest sample size. In repertoire overlap clustering, CDR3 amino acid sequences, but not nucleotide sequences, were matched to correct batch-related cross-sample contamination. The public reads were reanalyzed by TCRdb: fastp trimming at Q25, MiXCR alignment, in-frame beta chains only. Duplicate CDR3 protein sequences are folded into a single record with the most common DNA and genes. The authors' filters were not applied to this entry. This sample gives under 200,000 distinct CDR3 sequences in total; about 36% of them show up just once. The ten biggest clones cover 25% to 35% of the sample.

The paper as a whole reports these results and caveats: Roughly 5 TRBV segments, including TRBV5-6, TRBV5-1 and TRBV20-1, were significantly more frequent in patients than controls. Direct clustering with F measure revealed strong co-clustering of samples prepared in the same batch, which led to a batch-effect correction. The control group was slightly older than the multiple sclerosis patient group. Compared with controls, multiple sclerosis patients had significantly lower normalized Chao1 diversity, a finding suggesting substantial peripheral T-cell clonal expansion.

Comment on this clonotype: Which antigen it targets is not known. One end of the junction does not line up with germline, which may come from a read error.

The V gene is TRBV29-1 and the J gene is TRBJ2-7; too little of a D gene remains to name it. The material was blood, obtained after autologous hematopoietic stem cell transplantation. The sequence derives from a girl aged 5-17 years with multiple sclerosis. Donor details come from another sample of the same person, matched by shared clones. The CDR3 here reads CSVEDLREERYF. The nucleotide sequence is given as TGCAGCGTTGAAGATCTCAGAGAAGAGCGGTACTTC.